A single sample gave rise to the 30 T cell receptor beta chains below, sequenced in a study of T cell responses to AZD1222 COVID-19 vaccine. Sequencing was performed with immunoSEQ multiplex PCR; in TCRdb, only in-frame clones are kept and a portion is missing. The sample contains more than 140,000 clones, 70% to 90% of which appear only once. The sequenced sample was peripheral blood, obtained on day 0 of AZD1222 vaccination. The receptor set was obtained from an adult in good health.

This chain connects TRBV4-2 to TRBJ2-7; 7 bases match TRBD2. CDR1 and CDR2 from the germline V gene are LGHNA and YNFKEQ. V was pared by 0 bases and J by 0 bases, with 2 bases of the junction left unmatched. This CDR3 has 15 residues. The CDR3 DNA is TGTGCCAGCAGCCAAGAAGCGGGAACCTCCTACGAGCAGTACTTC. It codes for CASSQEAGTSYEQYF.

The genes are TRBV6-6 and TRBJ1-2, with D possibly TRBD1 on 6 matching bases. This CDR3 spans 17 amino acids. V lost 5 bases and J 0 bases, leaving 19 bases between the germline ends. The V gene's germline CDR1 is MNHNY and CDR2 SVGAGI (reference sequence). CDR3 residues: CASSPTRQARSNYGYTF. The CDR3 nucleotides read TGTGCCAGCAGTCCAACCAGACAGGCCCGATCTAACTATGGCTACACCTTC.

The chain links TRBV7-9 to TRBJ2-7; no clear D. The CDR3 has 13 residues. V was pared by 5 bases and J by 1 base, with 9 bases between. The V gene's germline CDR1 is SEHNR and CDR2 FQNEAQ (reference sequence). CDR3 coding DNA: TGTGCCAGCAGCGGTGGACGATCCTACGAGCAGTACTTC. This encodes CASSGGRSYEQYF.

The chain joins TRBV18 to TRBJ2-7, with unresolved D. This CDR3 has 16 residues. Trimming took off 3 bases at V and 3 bases at J, with 18 bases between the two ends. From germline, CDR1 is KGHSH and CDR2 LQKENI. As DNA, the CDR3 is TGTGCCAGCTCACCTCTAGGCCCACCTACCCACTACGAGCAGTACTTC. Translating gives CASSPLGPPTHYEQYF. Full variable domain (remainder filled in from reference TRBV18 and TRBJ2-7): NAGVMQNPRHLVRRRGQEARLRCSPMKGHSHVYWYRQLPEEGLKFMVYLQKENIIDESGMPKERFSAEFPKEGPSILRIQQVVRGDSAAYFCASSPLGPPTHYEQYFGPGTRLTVT.

This chain connects TRBV4-3 to TRBJ2-2; D perhaps matches TRBD1 (5 bases). CDR1 is LGHNA, CDR2 YSLEER, per germline. This CDR3 contains 14 residues. V shed 4 bases and J shed 2 bases, with 8 bases lying between them. CDR3 in amino acids: CASSRGQNTGELFF. CDR3 DNA sequence: TGCGCCAGCAGCCGCGGACAAAACACCGGGGAGCTGTTTTTT.

The V call is TRBV5-4, the J call TRBJ1-2; D remains unclear. Germline V gene lookup returns CDR1 SGHNT and CDR2 YYREEE (reference sequence). The CDR3 extends over 12 amino acids. The V end lost 2 bases, the J end lost 8 bases, and 10 bases lay between the germline ends. Here the CDR3 reads CASSFPQEGYTF. The CDR3 bases are TGTGCCAGCAGCTTTCCTCAGGAGGGCTACACCTTC.

The table lists this clone with a count of one. This sequence joins TRBV7-8 and TRBJ2-7; the match to TRBD1 covers 8 bases. Per the germline V gene, CDR1 is SGHVS and CDR2 is FQNEAQ. The CDR3 has 16 residues. V shed 1 base and J 6 bases; nucleotides not matched to a gene: 11. The CDR3 DNA is TGTGCCAGCAGCTTAGGGCCGGGACAGGTGAGCCCCGAGCAGTACTTC. It translates to CASSLGPGQVSPEQYF.

This chain joins TRBV7-2 and TRBJ2-7, with D perhaps matching TRBD1 (5 bases). Germline V gives CDR1 SGHTA, CDR2 FQGNSA. The CDR3 has 12 residues. Trimming took 3 bases from V and 5 from J, leaving 8 bases between them. This chain's CDR3 is CASSFQGNEQYF. CDR3 sequence (DNA): TGTGCCAGCAGCTTCCAGGGAAACGAGCAGTACTTC.

The V and J genes are TRBV11-1 and TRBJ2-2; perhaps TRBD2 as D (5 bases). The CDR3 runs to 15 residues. The germline V and J ends were trimmed by 1 base and 6 bases, with 12 bases remaining between them. The germline V gene encodes CDR1 SGHAT and CDR2 FQDESV (reference sequence). The CDR3 DNA reads TGTGCCAGCAGCTTAGAGGGAGTCAGGCCCGGGGAGCTGTTTTTT. It codes for CASSLEGVRPGELFF.

The chain is built from TRBV24-1 and TRBJ2-5; D is possibly TRBD2 (5 bases). Germline assignment: CDR1 KGHDR and CDR2 SFDVKD. This CDR3 has 15 residues. V gave up 10 bases and J gave up 3 bases, with 20 bases separating them. CDR3 protein: CATEAGESGKETQYF. Here the CDR3 DNA reads TGTGCCACGGAAGCCGGGGAGAGTGGCAAAGAGACCCAGTACTTC.

The chain employs TRBV11-2 and TRBJ2-2, with 8 bases lining up with TRBD1. After removal of 5 bases from V and 5 bases from J, the junction contained 10 bases not matched to a gene. Germline lookup yields CDR1 SGHAT and CDR2 FQNNGV. The CDR3 sequence is 16 residues long. CDR3 sequence reads: CASSPRGGTGTGELFF. The CDR3 DNA is TGTGCCAGCAGCCCTAGAGGCGGGACAGGAACCGGGGAGCTGTTTTTT.

The rearrangement joins TRBV7-9 to TRBJ1-1, with D possibly TRBD1 on 5 matching bases. The V gene lost 2 bases and the J gene lost 0 bases, with 7 bases spanning the gap. Looked up from germline, CDR1 is SEHNR and CDR2 is FQNEAQ (reference sequence). The CDR3 is 14 residues long. The CDR3 nucleotides read TGTGCCAGCAGCTTACGGGGCGTGAACACTGAAGCTTTCTTT. Translation: CASSLRGVNTEAFF. Full variable domain (rest looked up from reference TRBV7-9 and TRBJ1-1): DTGVSQNPRHKITKRGQNVTFRCDPISEHNRLYWYRQTLGQGPEFLTYFQNEAQLEKSRLLSDRFSAERPKGSFSTLEIQRTEQGDSAMYLCASSLRGVNTEAFFGQGTRLTVV.

J is TRBJ2-5 and V is TRBV11-3, with 10 bases identical to TRBD2. The V gene's germline CDR1 is SGHNT and CDR2 YENEEA. J gave up 2 bases and V 3 bases, and 3 bases lay outside the gene matches. CDR3 size: 15 residues. CDR3 region: CASSFGTSEQETQYF. CDR3 sequence (DNA): TGTGCCAGCAGCTTCGGGACTAGCGAACAAGAGACCCAGTACTTC.

Notes on this clone: The sample has other DNA sequences that encode this CDR3 too. The chain carries TRBV5-1 and TRBJ1-5; D gene unclear. Trimming took off 2 bases at V and 0 bases at J, with 9 bases between the two ends. This CDR3 contains 15 residues. Germline CDR1 reads SGHRS; CDR2 reads YFSETQ. The CDR3 sequence: CASSFGGNSNQPQHF. CDR3 in DNA: TGCGCCAGCAGCTTCGGAGGGAATAGCAATCAGCCCCAGCATTTT.

This chain uses TRBV3-1 (or the pseudogene TRBV3-2) with TRBJ2-7; 7 nucleotides agree with TRBD2. Per the germline V gene, CDR1 is LGHDT and CDR2 is YNNKEL (reference sequence). V lost 0 bases to trimming and J lost 5 bases; unmatched junction nucleotides: 4. The CDR3 sequence is 14 residues long. CDR3 coding DNA: TGTGCCAGCAGCCAAGACTGGGCGGGAGACGAGCAGTACTTC. It yields the protein CASSQDWAGDEQYF.

This chain's CDR3 is CASSQTDRYGQPQHF. The CDR3 nucleotides are TGTGCCAGCAGCCAAACCGACAGGTATGGTCAGCCCCAGCATTTT. The chain uses TRBV3-1 (or the pseudogene TRBV3-2) and TRBJ1-5; D perhaps matches TRBD1 (6 bases). The germline V gene has CDR1 LGHDT and CDR2 YNNKEL (reference sequence). Trimming stripped 2 bases from V and 6 bases from J, with 14 bases between. There are 15 residues in the CDR3.

Of note for this clone: Because the CDR3's place on the DNA is in doubt, the DNA is left out and the CDR3 is given as listed by TCRdb. This chain joins TRBV27 and TRBJ1-5. CDR1 MNHEY and CDR2 SMNVEV come from the germline V gene (reference sequence). The CDR3 length is 15 residues, termini included. The CDR3 is CASSFWGKGNQPRHF.

The J gene is TRBJ2-7, the V gene TRBV5-1; D not certain. This CDR3 is 14 amino acids long. Germline CDR1 and CDR2: SGHRS and YFSETQ. Trimming cost V 4 bases and J 3 bases, with 14 bases left between them. The CDR3, as DNA: TGCGCCAGCAGCCAAACCGGACCGGACTACGAGCAGTACTTC. Translation: CASSQTGPDYEQYF.

The chain joins TRBV18 to TRBJ2-5; D not resolved. The CDR3 contains 13 residues. V lost 3 bases and J 6 bases, leaving 11 bases between the germline ends. CDR1 is KGHSH and CDR2 is LQKENI in the germline V gene. This CDR3 reads CASSPDARKTQYF. The CDR3 region has the DNA TGTGCCAGCTCACCCGACGCTAGGAAGACCCAGTACTTC.

In the case of this clone: Other DNA sequences in the same sample also yield this CDR3. This chain uses TRBV27 with TRBJ1-1; D unclear. The CDR3 contains 13 residues. The germline V gene has CDR1 MNHEY and CDR2 SMNVEV (reference sequence). V lost 2 bases to trimming and J lost 1 base, with 5 bases between them. CDR3 bases: TGTGCCAGCAGTTTAGGGCCGAACACTGAAGCTTTCTTT. Translated, it gives CASSLGPNTEAFF.

The chain employs TRBV29-1 and TRBJ1-1; D is undetermined. Germline lookup yields CDR1 SQVTM and CDR2 ANQGSEA. The CDR3 consists of 11 residues. Trimming took 7 bases from V and 0 from J, leaving 6 bases between them. CDR3 sequence (DNA): TGCAGCGCTTGGCTGAACACTGAAGCTTTCTTT. Translation gives CSAWLNTEAFF.

In its sample, this clone was seen once. The CDR3 nucleotides read TGTGCCAGCAGTTTTCTAGCGGGAGATCCCTACGAGCAGTACTTC. This codes for CASSFLAGDPYEQYF. J is TRBJ2-7 and V is TRBV5-4, with 10 positions matching TRBD2. This CDR3 comprises 15 residues. With V trimmed by 5 bases and J by 2 bases, 7 bases remained unmatched. Germline-derived CDR1 and CDR2 are SGHNT and YYREEE (reference sequence).

This rearrangement joins TRBV5-1 to TRBJ2-2; no definite D call. The CDR3 extends over 15 amino acids. V was shortened by 0 bases and J by 5 bases, with 11 bases between the two germline ends. Germline loops: CDR1 SGHRS, CDR2 YFSETQ. The CDR3 loop is CASSLEGPITGELFF. Written as DNA, the CDR3 is TGCGCCAGCAGCTTGGAAGGGCCCATAACCGGGGAGCTGTTTTTT.

The V and J genes are TRBV30 and TRBJ1-5; tentatively, D is TRBD1 (6 bases). Germline CDR1 reads GTSNPN; CDR2 reads SVGIG (reference sequence). V lost 0 bases and J lost 7, with 13 bases in between. The CDR3 has 14 residues. DNA of the CDR3: TGTGCCTGGAGTGTAGGGGGTTCGGGACAGCCCCAGCATTTT. This translates into CAWSVGGSGQPQHF.

The V and J genes are TRBV7-8 and TRBJ1-2, with D perhaps matching TRBD1 (6 bases). Germline V gene data show CDR1 as SGHVS and CDR2 as FQNEAQ. This CDR3 region has 16 residues. Trimming took off 2 bases at V and 0 bases at J, with 13 bases between the two ends. DNA of the CDR3: TGTGCCAGCAGCTTAAGTGGGGGCTCTACTAACTATGGCTACACCTTC. It is translated as CASSLSGGSTNYGYTF.

The CDR3 DNA follows: TGTGCCTGGAGAATACTGGTGAACACTGAAGCTTTCTTT. Translated, it gives CAWRILVNTEAFF. V and J are TRBV30 and TRBJ1-1; D gene uncertain. CDR1 and CDR2 (germline): GTSNPN, SVGIG (reference sequence). Trimming removed 3 bases at V and 0 bases at J, with 8 bases between. This CDR3 spans 13 amino acids.

The chain carries TRBV5-6 and TRBJ2-5, with D unclear. Trimming removed 2 bases from V and 5 bases from J, with 13 bases in between. The CDR3 loop spans 14 amino acids. From germline, CDR1 is SGHDT and CDR2 YYEEEE. The CDR3 protein is CASSLIGLVETQYF. DNA of the CDR3: TGTGCCAGCAGCTTAATAGGGTTGGTGGAGACCCAGTACTTC.

This clone has only one observation. CDR3: CASSRLGENTEAFF. The CDR3 DNA reads as TGTGCCAGCAGTCGTTTGGGAGAGAACACTGAAGCTTTCTTT. The chain couples TRBV7-6 to TRBJ1-1; unclear D gene. Trimming took off 6 bases at V and 1 base at J, with 12 bases between the two ends. This CDR3 is 14 amino acids long. Germline CDR1 is SGHVS and CDR2 is FNYEAQ.

The rearrangement uses TRBV12-3 or TRBV12-4 and TRBJ2-4; perhaps TRBD2 as D (7 bases). The V end was cut by 0 bases, the J end by 8 bases, with 8 bases between. This CDR3 comprises 13 residues. Here the CDR3 DNA reads TGTGCCAGCAGTTTAGCAGGGGGGGACATTCAGTACTTC. It codes for CASSLAGGDIQYF.

This chain links TRBV19 with TRBJ1-2, with a tentative D call TRBD1 (5 bases). The CDR3 contains 14 residues. Germline loops: CDR1 LNHDA, CDR2 SQIVND (reference sequence). V gave up 8 bases and J gave up 8 bases, with 21 bases separating them. The CDR3 region has the DNA TGTGCCAGTGGCACCGGGACTTATTATGGAGGCTACACCTTC. It encodes CASGTGTYYGGYTF.